These T cell receptor beta chains were read from a single sample in a study of T cell responses to AZD1222 COVID-19 vaccine. TCRdb's copy holds only in-frame clones and misses some; the assay was immunoSEQ multiplex PCR. Of roughly 130,000 clones in the sample, roughly nine tenths were seen once. The sequencing used peripheral blood, collected 28 days after the second AZD1222 dose. The receptors shown here come from an adult who received the AZD1222 COVID-19 vaccine. Each CDR3 is given with its conserved first and last residue. Fields, in order: clone size, V gene, J gene, D gene, CDR3 DNA, CDR3 protein. D genes are given only for firm matches. Only part of the rows carry a size: once, few, many, or a class if the clone is expanded.

abundance: once; v_gene: TRBV27; j_gene: TRBJ1-1; d_gene: NA; CDR3nt: TGTGCCAGCAGTTTACTTGCCGGGGGCGCAGCCACTGAAGCTTTCTTT; CDR3aa: CASSLLAGGAATEAFF
abundance: once; v_gene: TRBV5-1; j_gene: TRBJ2-1; d_gene: NA; CDR3nt: TGCGCCAGCGGGCTTGGGCCCGGGGCCTACAATGAGCAGTTCTTC; CDR3aa: CASGLGPGAYNEQFF
abundance: NA; v_gene: TRBV7-3; j_gene: TRBJ2-1; d_gene: NA; CDR3nt: TGTGCCAGCTCAAGTAGCGGCTACAATGAGCAGTTCTTC; CDR3aa: CASSSSGYNEQFF
abundance: NA; v_gene: TRBV6-4; j_gene: TRBJ2-3; d_gene: TRBD1; CDR3nt: TGTGCCAGCAGTTACAGGGGAGAGGATACGCAGTATTTT; CDR3aa: CASSYRGEDTQYF
abundance: once; v_gene: TRBV4-3; j_gene: TRBJ1-2; d_gene: NA; CDR3nt: TGCGCCAGCAGCCCAAAGGTCGGATTTGGCTACACCTTC; CDR3aa: CASSPKVGFGYTF
abundance: NA; v_gene: TRBV27; j_gene: TRBJ2-7; d_gene: TRBD2; CDR3nt: TGTGCCAGCAGTGGCGGGGGGCCCTACTACGAGCAGTACTTC; CDR3aa: CASSGGGPYYEQYF
abundance: NA; v_gene: TRBV3-1/TRBV3-2; j_gene: TRBJ2-1; d_gene: NA; CDR3nt: TGTGCCAGCAGCCATCGTTCCGGGGCCCAGTTCTTC; CDR3aa: CASSHRSGAQFF
abundance: few; v_gene: TRBV19; j_gene: TRBJ1-5; d_gene: NA; CDR3nt: TGTGCCAGCAGTCCCCTTATCAGCAACTCGGTCAATCAGCCCCAGCATTTT; CDR3aa: CASSPLISNSVNQPQHF
abundance: NA; v_gene: TRBV7-2; j_gene: TRBJ2-7; d_gene: NA; CDR3nt: TGTGCCAGCAGCTCCGCCACACAGGTCTACGAGCAGTACTTC; CDR3aa: CASSSATQVYEQYF
abundance: NA; v_gene: TRBV18; j_gene: TRBJ1-2; d_gene: NA; CDR3nt: TGTGCCAGCATCACCCCAGGGACCGACTATGGCTACACCTTC; CDR3aa: CASITPGTDYGYTF
abundance: NA; v_gene: TRBV6-5; j_gene: TRBJ2-7; d_gene: TRBD1; CDR3nt: TGTGCCAGCAGCAGCCGGGACAGCTCCTACGAGCAGTACTTC; CDR3aa: CASSSRDSSYEQYF
abundance: NA; v_gene: TRBV11-2; j_gene: TRBJ1-1; d_gene: NA; CDR3nt: TGTGCCAGCAGCGTTTTCATGAACACTGAAGCTTTCTTT; CDR3aa: CASSVFMNTEAFF
abundance: NA; v_gene: TRBV19; j_gene: TRBJ1-4; d_gene: NA; CDR3nt: TGTGCCAGTGGTACATGGGGAGAAAAACTGTTTTTT; CDR3aa: CASGTWGEKLFF
abundance: NA; v_gene: TRBV5-1; j_gene: TRBJ1-3; d_gene: NA; CDR3nt: TGCGCCAGCAGCTTGGGAACGGACTCTGGAAACACCATATATTTT; CDR3aa: CASSLGTDSGNTIYF
abundance: once; v_gene: TRBV5-1; j_gene: TRBJ1-2; d_gene: NA; CDR3nt: TGCGCCAGCAGCTTGGACAGAACTAACTATGGCTACACCTTC; CDR3aa: CASSLDRTNYGYTF
abundance: NA; v_gene: TRBV28; j_gene: TRBJ1-3; d_gene: NA; CDR3nt: TGTGCCAGCAGAGGGAGCGCTTATCCTTCTGGAAACACCATATATTTT; CDR3aa: CASRGSAYPSGNTIYF
abundance: NA; v_gene: TRBV7-8; j_gene: TRBJ2-7; d_gene: TRBD2; CDR3nt: TGTGCCAGCAGCCAAGTCTTGGCGGGGAGGGCCGAGCAGTACTTC; CDR3aa: CASSQVLAGRAEQYF
abundance: NA; v_gene: TRBV7-8; j_gene: TRBJ1-3; d_gene: TRBD1; CDR3nt: TGTGCCAGCAGCTTGGACAGGGTCGGAGGAAACACCATATATTTT; CDR3aa: CASSLDRVGGNTIYF
abundance: NA; v_gene: TRBV5-6; j_gene: TRBJ2-2; d_gene: NA; CDR3nt: TGTGCCAGCAGCTTGAGCGGCGGGGAGCTGTTTTTT; CDR3aa: CASSLSGGELFF
abundance: once; v_gene: TRBV2; j_gene: TRBJ1-5; d_gene: NA; CDR3nt: TGTGCCAGCAGTGGGACGGCTAATCAGCCCCAGCATTTT; CDR3aa: CASSGTANQPQHF
abundance: NA; v_gene: TRBV29-1; j_gene: TRBJ2-3; d_gene: TRBD2; CDR3nt: TGCAGCGTCATGGGACTAGCGGGAGGTACAGATACGCAGTATTTT; CDR3aa: CSVMGLAGGTDTQYF
abundance: NA; v_gene: TRBV6-2/TRBV6-3; j_gene: TRBJ2-2; d_gene: NA; CDR3nt: TGTGCCAGCAGTTATTCGGCAGGGGACCTAAAAAACACCGGGGAGCTGTTTTTT; CDR3aa: CASSYSAGDLKNTGELFF
abundance: once; v_gene: TRBV6-2/TRBV6-3; j_gene: TRBJ1-5; d_gene: NA; CDR3nt: TGTGCCAGCAGTTGGAGGACATCAGCCCAGCATTTT; CDR3aa: CASSWRTSAQHF
abundance: NA; v_gene: TRBV7-8; j_gene: TRBJ1-3; d_gene: NA; CDR3nt: TGTGCCAGCAGCTTAGCGCAAGGAAACACCATATATTTT; CDR3aa: CASSLAQGNTIYF
abundance: NA; v_gene: TRBV7-7; j_gene: TRBJ1-1; d_gene: NA; CDR3nt: TGTGCTAGCAGCTTGATGCAGAACACTGAAGCTTTCTTT; CDR3aa: CASSLMQNTEAFF
abundance: NA; v_gene: TRBV5-1; j_gene: TRBJ2-1; d_gene: TRBD2; CDR3nt: TGCGCCAGCGGCCGGACTAGCGGGTTATCTGATGAGCAGTTCTTC; CDR3aa: CASGRTSGLSDEQFF
abundance: NA; v_gene: TRBV6-2/TRBV6-3; j_gene: TRBJ2-1; d_gene: TRBD2; CDR3nt: TGTGCCAGCAGTGGAGCGCCGCTAGCGGGAGGTGGGCATGAGCAGTTCTTC; CDR3aa: CASSGAPLAGGGHEQFF
abundance: once; v_gene: TRBV5-4; j_gene: TRBJ1-1; d_gene: TRBD1; CDR3nt: TGTGCCAGCAGCTCGGACAGGACCCACGGTGAAGCTTTCTTT; CDR3aa: CASSSDRTHGEAFF
abundance: NA; v_gene: TRBV3-1/TRBV3-2; j_gene: TRBJ1-2; d_gene: TRBD1; CDR3nt: TGTGCCAGCAGCCCTATCCAGGGGGCTCGAGGCTACACCTTC; CDR3aa: CASSPIQGARGYTF
abundance: NA; v_gene: TRBV7-2; j_gene: TRBJ2-2; d_gene: NA; CDR3nt: TGTGCCAGCAGCCCAGGGAACACCGGGGAGCTGTTTTTT; CDR3aa: CASSPGNTGELFF
abundance: NA; v_gene: TRBV7-3; j_gene: TRBJ2-1; d_gene: TRBD2; CDR3nt: TGTGCCAGCAGCAAAAATAGCGGGGGGGCCAATGAGCAGTTCTTC; CDR3aa: CASSKNSGGANEQFF
abundance: NA; v_gene: TRBV6-5; j_gene: TRBJ2-1; d_gene: NA; CDR3nt: TGTGCCAGCAGCCCCGAAGGGGACTCCTACAATGAGCAGTTCTTC; CDR3aa: CASSPEGDSYNEQFF
abundance: NA; v_gene: TRBV7-9; j_gene: TRBJ2-3; d_gene: TRBD2; CDR3nt: TGTGCCAGCGCAACGGCGGCGGGGGGGACAGATACGCAGTATTTT; CDR3aa: CASATAAGGTDTQYF
abundance: NA; v_gene: TRBV28; j_gene: TRBJ2-3; d_gene: TRBD2; CDR3nt: TGTGCCAGCAGTCTATTTGCGGGAGTTTCCGCAGATACGCAGTATTTT; CDR3aa: CASSLFAGVSADTQYF
abundance: NA; v_gene: TRBV9; j_gene: TRBJ2-1; d_gene: NA; CDR3nt: TGTGCCAGCAGCGTAGGGGCTAGCGCCTTATACAATGAGCAGTTCTTC; CDR3aa: CASSVGASALYNEQFF
abundance: NA; v_gene: TRBV2; j_gene: TRBJ1-6; d_gene: NA; CDR3nt: TGTGCCAGCAGGGGACTCGGGGAGGCCCTCCACTTT; CDR3aa: CASRGLGEALHF
abundance: NA; v_gene: TRBV28; j_gene: TRBJ2-1; d_gene: TRBD1; CDR3nt: TGTGCCAGCAGTCCCCCCGCCCCCAGGGGGCGGAGGAATGAGCAGTTCTTC; CDR3aa: CASSPPAPRGRRNEQFF
abundance: NA; v_gene: TRBV10-3; j_gene: TRBJ2-2; d_gene: TRBD2; CDR3nt: TGTGCCGCCGGCGGGGGACCCGGGGAGCTGTTTTTT; CDR3aa: CAAGGGPGELFF
abundance: NA; v_gene: TRBV19; j_gene: TRBJ2-5; d_gene: TRBD1; CDR3nt: TGTGCCAGTACCGGGACAGCTCAAGAGACCCAGTACTTC; CDR3aa: CASTGTAQETQYF
abundance: NA; v_gene: TRBV6-2/TRBV6-3; j_gene: TRBJ2-1; d_gene: TRBD2; CDR3nt: TGTGCCAGCAGTTACTCCTTAGCGGGAGTAATAGACAATGAGCAGTTCTTC; CDR3aa: CASSYSLAGVIDNEQFF
abundance: NA; v_gene: TRBV11-2; j_gene: TRBJ2-1; d_gene: NA; CDR3nt: TGTGCCAGCAGTGTGGGCCCAGGCCCATCCTACAATGAGCAGTTCTTC; CDR3aa: CASSVGPGPSYNEQFF
abundance: once; v_gene: TRBV11-2; j_gene: TRBJ1-6; d_gene: TRBD1; CDR3nt: TGTGCCAGCAGCTTAGCCGGGAGACAGGGGGCTTCACCCCTCCACTTT; CDR3aa: CASSLAGRQGASPLHF
abundance: NA; v_gene: TRBV7-2; j_gene: TRBJ1-1; d_gene: NA; CDR3nt: TGTGCCAGCAGCGTAGGGTGGTACACTGAAGCTTTCTTT; CDR3aa: CASSVGWYTEAFF
abundance: NA; v_gene: TRBV28; j_gene: TRBJ2-7; d_gene: NA; CDR3nt: TGTGCCAGCAGTCCCCCAGGGTATCCCTACGAGCAGTACTTC; CDR3aa: CASSPPGYPYEQYF
abundance: NA; v_gene: TRBV18; j_gene: TRBJ1-1; d_gene: NA; CDR3nt: TGTGCCAGCTCACCGAAGACTCTTGGGACTGAAGCTTTCTTT; CDR3aa: CASSPKTLGTEAFF
abundance: once; v_gene: TRBV9; j_gene: TRBJ1-5; d_gene: NA; CDR3nt: TGTGCCAGCAGCGCCCAGGCAGGGGACAGCAATCAGCCCCAGCATTTT; CDR3aa: CASSAQAGDSNQPQHF
abundance: NA; v_gene: TRBV9; j_gene: TRBJ2-2; d_gene: TRBD2; CDR3nt: TGTGCCAGCAGCTCTAAACTGCGGGGGGCAGAGAACACCGGGGAGCTGTTTTTT; CDR3aa: CASSSKLRGAENTGELFF
abundance: NA; v_gene: TRBV7-2; j_gene: TRBJ2-1; d_gene: TRBD1; CDR3nt: TGTGCCAGCAGCCCGGGACAGGAATACAATGAGCAGTTCTTC; CDR3aa: CASSPGQEYNEQFF
abundance: NA; v_gene: TRBV7-3; j_gene: TRBJ1-2; d_gene: NA; CDR3nt: TGTGCCAGCAGCTTAAGAGGGCCCCCCGAGCACTATGGCTACACCTTC; CDR3aa: CASSLRGPPEHYGYTF
abundance: NA; v_gene: TRBV3-1/TRBV3-2; j_gene: TRBJ1-1; d_gene: NA; CDR3nt: TGTGCCAGCGGTAGGGAAGTCTCTGAAGCTTTCTTT; CDR3aa: CASGREVSEAFF
abundance: NA; v_gene: TRBV24-1; j_gene: TRBJ2-3; d_gene: NA; CDR3nt: TGTGCCACCAGCGCCTCGGGAACGCAGTATTTT; CDR3aa: CATSASGTQYF